These 9 T cell receptor beta chains were sequenced from one sample in a study of T cells in Graves' hyperthyroidism and ophthalmopathy. Amplification targeted TCR beta CDR3 regions from RNA transcripts. HTBI primers were employed in a first-round RT-PCR of the TCR CDR3. In TCRdb, the multiplex PCR reads were re-called with MiXCR into one record per CDR3 protein. The top ten hold around 4.1% of the sample, which has hundreds of thousands of distinct CDR3 sequences, approximately 14% seen once. Sequencing was done on a sample of blood. The receptors shown here come from a woman between 40 and 50 years old with Graves' ophthalmopathy.

This clonotype was seen many times. The chain combines TRBV6-2 or TRBV6-3 with TRBJ2-7; the match to TRBD1 covers 11 bases. CDR1 is MNHEY, CDR2 SVGEGT, per germline. The CDR3 is 15 amino acids. V lost 5 bases to trimming and J lost 4 bases; unmatched junction nucleotides: 7. CDR3 loop: CASSRRTGGTYEQYF. CDR3 in DNA: TGTGCCAGCAGTCGTCGGACAGGGGGCACGTACGAGCAGTACTTC.

This sequence joins TRBV27 and TRBJ2-7; D call uncertain. Germline assignment: CDR1 MNHEY and CDR2 SMNVEV (reference sequence). The V end lost 4 bases, the J end lost 3 bases, and 13 bases lay between the germline ends. This CDR3 spans 14 amino acids. The CDR3 DNA is TGTGCCAGCAGTTATGGCGCCTCGGGCTACGAGCAGTACTTC. It encodes CASSYGASGYEQYF.

The V gene is TRBV28, the J gene TRBJ2-6; TRBD1 might be the D (5 bases). V lost 5 bases and J 2 bases, leaving 13 bases between the germline ends. Per the germline V gene, CDR1 is MDHEN and CDR2 is SYDVKM. This CDR3 spans 16 amino acids. As DNA, the CDR3 is TGTGCCAGCAGTCCAATCAGGGAAACTGGGGCCAACGTCCTGACTTTC. Translation: CASSPIRETGANVLTF.

This clonotype was picked up many times. The V gene is TRBV7-9, the J gene TRBJ2-5; 7 bases align to TRBD1. Trimming at V came to 5 bases and at J to 7 bases, leaving 13 bases not matched to a gene. The CDR3 runs to 15 residues. Germline V gene lookup returns CDR1 SEHNR and CDR2 FQNEAQ (reference sequence). The CDR3 reads CASSPPGQILGTQYF. For the CDR3, the DNA is TGTGCCAGCAGCCCACCGGGACAGATCCTCGGGACCCAGTACTTC.

This clonotype was seen repeatedly, ten times or more. The chain's CDR3 is CSARDRTVLSYEQYF. The CDR3 DNA reads as TGCAGTGCTAGAGATCGAACAGTCCTTTCCTACGAGCAGTACTTC. This chain links TRBV20-1 with TRBJ2-7; D not certain. The CDR3 is 15 amino acids. Trimming stripped 0 bases from V and 1 base from J, with 13 bases between. Germline V lookup: CDR1 DFQATT, CDR2 SNEGSKA (reference sequence).

Ten or more counts support this clonotype. This chain connects TRBV29-1 to TRBJ1-1; D is undetermined. This CDR3 is built from 13 residues. The V gene lost 1 base and the J gene lost 2 bases, with 8 bases spanning the gap. Germline loops: CDR1 SQVTM, CDR2 ANQGSEA. In DNA form, the CDR3 reads TGCAGCGTTGAAGGACATATAAACACTGAAGCTTTCTTT. Translated, it gives CSVEGHINTEAFF.

V and J are TRBV5-1 and TRBJ2-3; tentatively, D is TRBD1 (6 bases). V lost 0 bases to trimming and J lost 0 bases, with 11 bases between them. This CDR3 spans 16 amino acids. Germline-derived CDR1 and CDR2 are SGHRS and YFSETQ. This CDR3 reads CASSLDGTPSTDTQYF. CDR3 bases: TGCGCCAGCAGCTTGGATGGGACACCTAGCACAGATACGCAGTATTTT. The entire variable domain, with the rest obtained from reference TRBV5-1 and TRBJ2-3, is as follows: KAGVTQTPRYLIKTRGQQVTLSCSPISGHRSVSWYQQTPGQGLQFLFEYFSETQRNKGNFPGRFSGRQFSNSRSEMNVSTLELGDSALYLCASSLDGTPSTDTQYFGPGTRLTVL.

The chain links TRBV5-1 to TRBJ1-1; possibly TRBD1 for D (5 bases). The CDR3 extends over 14 amino acids. CDR1 SGHRS and CDR2 YFSETQ come from the germline V gene. V lost 3 bases to trimming and J lost 0 bases, with 9 bases between them. The DNA for the CDR3 is TGCGCCAGCAGCTCGGGGGATATGAACACTGAAGCTTTCTTT. Amino acids: CASSSGDMNTEAFF.

The rearrangement links TRBV29-1 to TRBJ1-2, with D possibly matching TRBD1 (5 bases). CDR1 SQVTM and CDR2 ANQGSEA come from the germline V gene. The ends were cut back, 6 bases at V and 8 bases at J, with 25 bases in the middle. CDR3 size: 15 residues. Here the CDR3 reads CSVSTQGEVLGGYTF. The CDR3 DNA follows: TGCAGCGTCTCAACCCAGGGCGAGGTTTTGGGGGGCTACACCTTC. The full variable domain, with the rest looked up from reference TRBV29-1 and TRBJ1-2, is SAVISQKPSRDICQRGTSLTIQCQVDSQVTMMFWYRQQPGQSLTLIATANQGSEATYESGFVIDKFPISRPNLTFSTLTVSNMSPEDSSIYLCSVSTQGEVLGGYTFGSGTRLTVV.